This T cell receptor (beta chain) stems from a study of blood T cell repertoires in COVID-19. Study-wide background: Samples of COVID-19 (acute and convalescent) were obtained from the United States, Italy and Spain. Sample material is recorded as cDNA or gDNA derived from T cells, B-cell-depleted T cells, or PBMCs.

During active infection, Seattle patients enrolled and were then monitored through disease. CDR1 is LNHDA, CDR2 SQIVND, per germline (reference sequence). The V gene lost 9 bases and the J gene lost 6 bases, with 22 bases spanning the gap. CDR3 length equals 15 residues. TCRdb's table, derived via immunoSEQ multiplex PCR, lists solely in-frame clones and lacks some. The data show some 260,000 clones, about 87% seen once. The receptor was isolated from a woman in her 70s with COVID-19, enrolled during active disease. The sequenced sample was peripheral blood. This chain joins TRBV19 and TRBJ2-3, with TRBD2 as a possible D gene (6 bases). Here the CDR3 reads CASESAGPTGDTQYF. In nucleotides, the CDR3 is TGTGCCAGCGAATCTGCGGGGCCTACCGGCGATACGCAGTATTTT.